Following are 32 T cell receptor beta chains from one sample sequenced in a study of blood T cell repertoires in COVID-19. The method was immunoSEQ multiplex PCR; TCRdb's version includes in-frame clones alone and lacks a portion of them. The table lists approximately 150,000 clones, approximately 89% of them singletons. The specimen sequenced was peripheral blood. These receptors were taken from a human donor in a cohort sampled during active COVID-19.

V and J are TRBV4-1 and TRBJ2-2, with D unresolved. Germline CDR1 reads MGHRA; CDR2 reads YSYEKL. The CDR3 contains 13 residues. V lost 0 bases to trimming and J lost 6 bases, with 5 bases between them. CDR3 DNA sequence: TGCGCCAGCAGCCAAGAGGCGGCCGGGGAGCTGTTTTTT. Amino acid sequence: CASSQEAAGELFF.

This chain uses TRBV7-2 with TRBJ1-2; 7 bases map to TRBD1. Germline V gene sequence: CDR1 SGHTA, CDR2 FQGNSA. This CDR3 is 15 amino acids long. V lost 5 bases, J lost 0 bases, and 6 bases stayed unmatched. CDR3 region: CASSLRQGANYGYTF. CDR3 in DNA: TGTGCCAGCAGCCTGAGACAGGGTGCTAACTATGGCTACACCTTC.

This clone was observed once. The genes are TRBV12-3 or TRBV12-4 and TRBJ2-7; 10 bases align to TRBD1. The CDR3 has 13 residues. Trimming cost V 6 bases and J 6 bases; bases outside gene matches: 5. The chain's CDR3 is CASRHRDRGEQYF. Here the CDR3 DNA reads TGTGCCAGCAGACACCGGGACAGGGGCGAGCAGTACTTC.

This clone was seen only once. V usage is TRBV3-1 (or the pseudogene TRBV3-2) and J usage is TRBJ2-1; 14 bases are shared with TRBD2. Germline V gives CDR1 LGHDT, CDR2 YNNKEL (reference sequence). V dropped 4 bases and J dropped 1; count of bases not matched to a gene: 12. CDR3 length: 20 residues. CDR3 nucleotides: TGTGCCAGCAGCCTACCTAAGACTAGCGGGGGGGGCGGATCCTACAATGAGCAGTTCTTC. This codes for CASSLPKTSGGGGSYNEQFF.

The genes are TRBV13 and TRBJ1-2; 9 positions agree with TRBD1. Germline assignment: CDR1 PRHDT and CDR2 FYEKMQ (reference sequence). This CDR3 contains 17 residues. The V and J ends lost 5 bases and 0 bases, in that order; junction bases with no gene match: 10. CDR3 nucleotides: TGTGCCAGCAGCCTCTACAGGGGGCGCGGGGCTAACTATGGCTACACCTTC. Translating gives CASSLYRGRGANYGYTF. Complete variable domain (other parts from reference TRBV13 and TRBJ1-2): AAGVIQSPRHLIKEKRETATLKCYPIPRHDTVYWYQQGPGQDPQFLISFYEKMQSDKGSIPDRFSAQQFSDYHSELNMSSLELGDSALYFCASSLYRGRGANYGYTFGSGTRLTVV.

The rearrangement joins TRBV6-1 to TRBJ2-3; TRBD2 matches at 10 bases. J was trimmed by 2 bases and V by 1 base; bases with no gene match: 3. The germline V gene has CDR1 MNHNS and CDR2 SASEGT. The CDR3 runs to 16 residues. CDR3 residues: CASSEVLAGNTDTQYF. In DNA, the CDR3 is TGTGCCAGCAGTGAAGTACTAGCGGGGAACACAGATACGCAGTATTTT.

The chain carries TRBV5-6 and TRBJ1-2; D is uncertain. Germline loops: CDR1 SGHDT, CDR2 YYEEEE. Trimming pared 2 bases from V and 5 bases from J, leaving 10 bases between. CDR3 size: 13 residues. The CDR3 reads CASSFREEYGYTF. The CDR3 DNA sequence: TGTGCCAGCAGCTTTCGGGAGGAGTATGGCTACACCTTC.

The rearrangement links TRBV6-5 to TRBJ1-1; no clear D. The germline CDR1 and CDR2 sequences are MNHEY and SVGAGI. The ends were cut back, 1 base at V and 3 bases at J, with 9 bases in the middle. This CDR3 comprises 14 residues. CDR3 sequence reads: CASSYYPSDTEAFF. DNA for the CDR3: TGTGCCAGCAGTTACTACCCGTCAGACACTGAAGCTTTCTTT.

The genes are TRBV6-2 or TRBV6-3 and TRBJ1-2, with D possibly being TRBD1 (5 bases). The CDR3 runs to 14 residues. From germline, CDR1 is MNHEY and CDR2 SVGEGT. V shed 5 bases and J shed 3 bases, with 13 bases lying between them. This chain's CDR3 is CASSQGAVYYGYTF. DNA of the CDR3: TGTGCCAGCAGTCAAGGGGCGGTCTACTATGGCTACACCTTC.

This rearrangement joins TRBV27 to TRBJ1-6; perhaps TRBD1 as D (6 bases). There are 16 residues in the CDR3. V lost 5 bases, J lost 10 bases, and 21 bases lay in between. In germline, CDR1 is MNHEY, CDR2 SMNVEV (reference sequence). The CDR3 bases are TGTGCCAGCAGTCTAAACAGACAGGCCTGGCGATCACCCCTCCACTTT. Protein product: CASSLNRQAWRSPLHF.

This chain joins TRBV2 and TRBJ2-1; TRBD2 agrees at 7 bases. V lost 4 bases, J lost 4 bases, and 4 bases stayed unmatched. CDR1 and CDR2 (germline): SNHLY, FYNNEI. The CDR3 spans 14 residues. This chain's CDR3 is CASSVSGGYNEQFF. CDR3 sequence (DNA): TGTGCCAGCAGTGTTTCGGGGGGATACAATGAGCAGTTCTTC.

The chain is built from TRBV5-6 and TRBJ1-1, with D tentatively TRBD1 (5 bases). V gave up 4 bases and J gave up 6 bases, with 13 bases separating them. The CDR3 is 13 amino acids. The V gene's germline CDR1 is SGHDT and CDR2 YYEEEE. The CDR3 nucleotides are TGTGCCAGCAGCCCAACAGGCAGCGCTGAAGCTTTCTTT. Its translation: CASSPTGSAEAFF.

This clone was seen a single time. The chain couples TRBV7-8 to TRBJ1-1; possible D gene TRBD1, 6 bases. The germline gives CDR1 SGHVS, CDR2 FQNEAQ. V shed 4 bases and J shed 3 bases, with 15 bases lying between them. The CDR3 loop spans 15 amino acids. This CDR3 reads CASSSTYRVDTEAFF. CDR3 DNA: TGTGCCAGCAGCTCAACGTACAGGGTAGACACTGAAGCTTTCTTT.

The chain couples TRBV5-1 to TRBJ1-2, with D tentatively TRBD1 (5 bases). This CDR3 comprises 15 residues. Germline CDR1 reads SGHRS; CDR2 reads YFSETQ. Trimming left V 4 bases short and J 5 bases short, with 18 bases between. The CDR3 region is CASSINQGAVYGYTF. The CDR3, as DNA: TGCGCCAGCAGCATAAACCAGGGTGCCGTTTATGGCTACACCTTC.

This chain uses TRBV10-3 with TRBJ1-6; D remains ambiguous. Germline V lookup: CDR1 ENHRY, CDR2 SYGVKD. Trimming removed 3 bases at V and 0 bases at J, with 6 bases between. The CDR3 has 15 amino acids. Here the CDR3 reads CAISEQSSYNSPLHF. The CDR3 region has the DNA TGTGCCATCAGTGAACAGAGCTCCTATAATTCACCCCTCCACTTT.

This chain uses TRBV5-1 with TRBJ1-1; 10 bases align to TRBD1. Germline V lookup: CDR1 SGHRS, CDR2 YFSETQ. After removal of 3 bases from V and 0 bases from J, the junction contained 8 bases not matched to a gene. The length of the CDR3 is 17 residues. CDR3: CASSSDRGSPVNTEAFF. The CDR3 nucleotides are TGCGCCAGCAGCTCGGACAGGGGGTCCCCTGTGAACACTGAAGCTTTCTTT.

This chain joins TRBV4-1 and TRBJ1-2, with D hard to call. This CDR3 contains 14 residues. Deletions cut 0 bases from V and 5 bases from J, with 10 bases between. Germline CDR1 and CDR2: MGHRA and YSYEKL. CDR3 sequence (DNA): TGCGCCAGCAGCCAAGATCCCACCCTATATGGCTACACCTTC. Its translation: CASSQDPTLYGYTF.

V and J are TRBV6-6 and TRBJ2-1, with TRBD1 matching 9 bases. This CDR3 has 15 residues. The trim removed 4 bases at V and 1 base at J, leaving 2 bases unmatched. The V gene's germline CDR1 is MNHNY and CDR2 SVGAGI (reference sequence). CDR3 residues: CASSFGTGSYNEQFF. In DNA, the CDR3 is TGTGCCAGCAGTTTCGGGACAGGGTCCTACAATGAGCAGTTCTTC.

The genes are TRBV6-2 or TRBV6-3 and TRBJ2-1, with D uncertain. Germline V gene lookup returns CDR1 MNHEY and CDR2 SVGEGT. Trimming pared 5 bases from V and 7 bases from J, leaving 18 bases between. This CDR3 contains 15 residues. CDR3 sequence reads: CASSPLVLVLNEQFF. The CDR3 nucleotides are TGTGCCAGCAGTCCCCTAGTGTTAGTTCTAAATGAGCAGTTCTTC.

V gene TRBV5-8 combines with J gene TRBJ1-1; 8 nucleotides align to TRBD1. Germline loops: CDR1 SGHTS, CDR2 YDEGEE. The ends lost 2 bases at V and 6 bases at J; junction bases unmatched: 9. This CDR3 has 15 residues. The chain's CDR3 is CASSFQTGAWAEAFF. For the CDR3, the DNA is TGTGCCAGCAGCTTCCAGACAGGGGCGTGGGCTGAAGCTTTCTTT.

This sequence joins TRBV2 and TRBJ2-3; D remains ambiguous. Germline CDR1 and CDR2: SNHLY and FYNNEI. Trimming cost V 6 bases and J 0 bases, with 16 bases left between them. The length of the CDR3 is 16 residues. CDR3 protein: CASSDIGYRSTDTQYF. The CDR3 DNA reads TGTGCCAGCAGCGACATTGGTTACAGAAGCACAGATACGCAGTATTTT.

V is TRBV9 and J is TRBJ2-1; 8 positions match TRBD2. From germline, CDR1 is SGDLS and CDR2 YYNGEE. Trimming at V came to 3 bases and at J to 4 bases, leaving 6 bases not matched to a gene. This CDR3 is 15 amino acids long. In nucleotides, the CDR3 is TGTGCCAGCAGCGCCACTAGCGGTCTTTACAATGAGCAGTTCTTC. The encoded protein is CASSATSGLYNEQFF.

This chain links TRBV14 with TRBJ2-3; 8 nucleotides match TRBD2. J was trimmed by 7 bases and V by 3 bases; bases with no gene match: 15. Germline values: CDR1 SGHDN, CDR2 FVKESK. This CDR3 is built from 17 residues. The CDR3 protein is CASSQAWGRGGLNTQYF. CDR3 DNA: TGTGCCAGCAGCCAGGCCTGGGGTCGGGGGGGCCTTAATACGCAGTATTTT.

The CDR3 loop reads CAWSEGYTF. DNA for the CDR3: TGTGCCTGGAGTGAGGGGTACACCTTC. J is TRBJ1-2 and V is TRBV30; tentative D call: TRBD1 (5 bases). V lost 1 base and J lost 11, with 5 bases in between. This CDR3 comprises 9 residues. Germline V gene data show CDR1 as GTSNPN and CDR2 as SVGIG (reference sequence).

The chain is built from TRBV11-2 and TRBJ2-1, with 11 nucleotides matching TRBD2. The V gene end was trimmed by 1 base and the J gene end by 15 bases; junction bases not matched to a gene: 8. CDR1 is SGHAT, CDR2 FQNNGV, per germline. The CDR3 runs 14 residues. CDR3 DNA: TGTGCCAGCAGCTTAGGACTAGCGGGGCAACCTCGGTTCTTC. This sequence encodes CASSLGLAGQPRFF.

The gene calls are TRBV18 and TRBJ1-1; D is ambiguous. The V gene's germline CDR1 is KGHSH and CDR2 LQKENI. Trimming removed 5 bases at V and 1 base at J, with 11 bases between. The CDR3 loop spans 14 amino acids. The CDR3 loop reads CASSTPVGNTEAFF. Here the CDR3 DNA reads TGTGCCAGCTCAACTCCCGTCGGGAACACTGAAGCTTTCTTT.

The rearrangement links TRBV4-3 to TRBJ2-2; 7 bases fit TRBD1. Germline trimming cut 4 bases from V and 3 bases from J; bases unmatched to any gene: 8. Per the germline V gene, CDR1 is LGHNA and CDR2 is YSLEER. The CDR3 extends over 16 amino acids. CDR3 DNA: TGCGCCAGCAGCCCTTTCGGACAGGTGGACACCGGGGAGCTGTTTTTT. Translation gives CASSPFGQVDTGELFF.

The chain recombines TRBV7-6 with TRBJ2-1, with 10 bases aligning to TRBD1. Looked up from germline, CDR1 is SGHVS and CDR2 is FNYEAQ. The ends lost 5 bases at V and 0 bases at J; junction bases unmatched: 19. The CDR3 is 21 residues long. DNA of the CDR3: TGTGCCAGCAGCCCAGAAGACCCCCGGGACAGGGGCCCTAGCTCCTACAATGAGCAGTTCTTC. Encoded protein: CASSPEDPRDRGPSSYNEQFF.

V is TRBV6-5 and J is TRBJ2-5; TRBD1 is a possible D gene (6 bases). CDR1 MNHEY and CDR2 SVGAGI come from the germline V gene. Trimming cost V 6 bases and J 4 bases, with 12 bases left between them. The CDR3 loop spans 13 amino acids. The chain's CDR3 is CASRPTGRETQYF. CDR3 nucleotides: TGTGCCAGCAGACCCACAGGGCGAGAGACCCAGTACTTC.

The DNA of the CDR3 is TGTGCCAGCAGCTTATCAGGGGTCCCCTACGAGCAGTACTTC. Translated, it gives CASSLSGVPYEQYF. The J gene is TRBJ2-7, the V gene TRBV7-2, with D possibly matching TRBD1 (6 bases). This CDR3 comprises 14 residues. Between the trimmed V and J ends, which lost 2 bases and 2 bases, there was a span of 10 bases. Germline CDR1 is SGHTA and CDR2 is FQGNSA.

The CDR3 loop reads CASSPTGWGGYNEQFF. The CDR3 DNA sequence: TGCGCCAGCAGCCCGACAGGGTGGGGTGGATACAATGAGCAGTTCTTC. The rearrangement links TRBV5-1 to TRBJ2-1; TRBD1 matches 7 bases. The CDR3 has 16 residues. Germline V gene lookup returns CDR1 SGHRS and CDR2 YFSETQ. V lost 4 bases and J lost 4; bases outside the gene matches: 11.

This clone was observed a handful of times. The V and J genes are TRBV2 and TRBJ2-5; TRBD2 might be the D (6 bases). Per the germline V gene, CDR1 is SNHLY and CDR2 is FYNNEI. The V gene lost 7 bases and the J gene lost 6 bases, with 15 bases spanning the gap. The CDR3 has 13 amino acids. In DNA form, the CDR3 reads TGTGCCAGCAATGGGGGGACGACCCAGACCCAGTACTTC. Protein: CASNGGTTQTQYF.